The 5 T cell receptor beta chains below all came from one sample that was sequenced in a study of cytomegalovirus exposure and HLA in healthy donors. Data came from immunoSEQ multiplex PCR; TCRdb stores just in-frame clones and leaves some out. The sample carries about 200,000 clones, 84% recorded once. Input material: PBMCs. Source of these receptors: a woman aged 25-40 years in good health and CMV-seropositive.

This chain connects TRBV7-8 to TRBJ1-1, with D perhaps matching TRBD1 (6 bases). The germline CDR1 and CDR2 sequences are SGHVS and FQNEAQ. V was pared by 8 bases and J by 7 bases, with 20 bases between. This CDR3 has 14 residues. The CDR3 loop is CASQALIPDSEAFF. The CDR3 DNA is TGTGCCAGCCAGGCCCTCATCCCGGACAGTGAAGCTTTCTTT. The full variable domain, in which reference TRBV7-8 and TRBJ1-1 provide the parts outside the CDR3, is GAGVSQSPRYKVAKRGQDVALRCDPISGHVSLFWYQQALGQGPEFLTYFQNEAQLDKSGLPSDRFFAERPEGSVSTLKIQRTQQEDSAVYLCASQALIPDSEAFFGQGTRLTVV.

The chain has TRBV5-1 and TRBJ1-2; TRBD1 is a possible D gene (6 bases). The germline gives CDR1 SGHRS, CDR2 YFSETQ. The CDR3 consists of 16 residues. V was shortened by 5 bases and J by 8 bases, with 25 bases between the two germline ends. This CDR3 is CASRDSGTQGSQGYTF. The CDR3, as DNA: TGCGCCAGCAGGGACTCCGGGACACAGGGTAGTCAGGGCTACACCTTC. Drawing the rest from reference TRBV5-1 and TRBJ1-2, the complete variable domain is KAGVTQTPRYLIKTRGQQVTLSCSPISGHRSVSWYQQTPGQGLQFLFEYFSETQRNKGNFPGRFSGRQFSNSRSEMNVSTLELGDSALYLCASRDSGTQGSQGYTFGSGTRLTVV.

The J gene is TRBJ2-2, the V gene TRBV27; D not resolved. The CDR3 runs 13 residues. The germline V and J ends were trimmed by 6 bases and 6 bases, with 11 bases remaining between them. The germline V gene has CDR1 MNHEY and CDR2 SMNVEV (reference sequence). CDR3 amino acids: CASSLSLPGELFF. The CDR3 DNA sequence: TGTGCCAGCAGCCTAAGTCTGCCCGGGGAGCTGTTTTTT.

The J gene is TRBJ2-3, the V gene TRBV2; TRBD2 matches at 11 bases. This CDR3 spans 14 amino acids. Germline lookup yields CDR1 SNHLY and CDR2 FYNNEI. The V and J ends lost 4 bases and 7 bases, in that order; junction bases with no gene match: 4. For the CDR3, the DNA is TGTGCCAGCAGTGGGCTAGCGGGGGGATATACGCAGTATTTT. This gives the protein CASSGLAGGYTQYF.

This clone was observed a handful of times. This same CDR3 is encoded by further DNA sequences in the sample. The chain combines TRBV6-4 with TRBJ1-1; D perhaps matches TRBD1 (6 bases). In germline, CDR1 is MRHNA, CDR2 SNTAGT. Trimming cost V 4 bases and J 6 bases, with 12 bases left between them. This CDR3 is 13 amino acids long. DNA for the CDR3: TGTGCCAGCAGTGCGTTTCAGGGGTCTGAAGCTTTCTTT. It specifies CASSAFQGSEAFF.